This TCR beta chain was sequenced for a study of T cell changes during pregnancy in multiple sclerosis. The CDR3 has 16 residues. V trimming: 5 bases; J trimming: 3 bases; junction bases outside the gene matches: 8. The germline V gene has CDR1 SGHAT and CDR2 FQNNGV. Profiling relied on immunoSEQ multiplex PCR, and the TCRdb table lists in-frame clones only, not all of them. The table includes about 11,000 clones, more than 85% detected once. The chain combines TRBV11-2 with TRBJ2-5; 11 bases line up with TRBD2. The sequence derives from a female donor in good health, enrolled as a control in a pregnancy study. This specimen was CD8+ T cells from peripheral blood mononuclear cells, taken in the first trimester of pregnancy. The CDR3, as DNA: TGTGCCAGCAGCCCACTCCCGACTAGCGGGGAAGAGACCCAGTACTTC. Protein sequence: CASSPLPTSGEETQYF.